The entry below describes one TCR beta chain. This record comes from a study of blood T cell repertoires in COVID-19. Study-wide background: Samples representing acute and convalescent COVID-19 were sourced from the United States, Italy and Spain. PBMCs, B-cell-depleted T cells, or T cells were the source of the cDNA or gDNA that made up the material.

The CDR3 length is 15 residues. V was clipped by 6 bases and J by 3 bases; unmatched bases: 3. The germline V gene has CDR1 MNHEY and CDR2 SVGEGT. Methods used by the authors: Reference gene primer amplification gave estimated nucleated cell counts. Sequencing was performed with immunoSEQ multiplex PCR; in TCRdb, only in-frame clones are kept and a portion is missing. From that table come the V and J calls and clone size; the DNA was used to work out D and trimming. This sample yields some 99,000 clones, of which less than 90% are seen a single time; approximately 18% belongs to the top ten. The source of this sequence is a woman aged 55 to 70 with acute or convalescent COVID-19. V gene TRBV6-2 or TRBV6-3 combines with J gene TRBJ2-2, with TRBD2 matching 11 bases. Material: peripheral blood. The CDR3 region has the DNA TGTGCCAGCAGCCGACTAGCGGGATACACCGGGGAGCTGTTTTTT. It codes for CASSRLAGYTGELFF.